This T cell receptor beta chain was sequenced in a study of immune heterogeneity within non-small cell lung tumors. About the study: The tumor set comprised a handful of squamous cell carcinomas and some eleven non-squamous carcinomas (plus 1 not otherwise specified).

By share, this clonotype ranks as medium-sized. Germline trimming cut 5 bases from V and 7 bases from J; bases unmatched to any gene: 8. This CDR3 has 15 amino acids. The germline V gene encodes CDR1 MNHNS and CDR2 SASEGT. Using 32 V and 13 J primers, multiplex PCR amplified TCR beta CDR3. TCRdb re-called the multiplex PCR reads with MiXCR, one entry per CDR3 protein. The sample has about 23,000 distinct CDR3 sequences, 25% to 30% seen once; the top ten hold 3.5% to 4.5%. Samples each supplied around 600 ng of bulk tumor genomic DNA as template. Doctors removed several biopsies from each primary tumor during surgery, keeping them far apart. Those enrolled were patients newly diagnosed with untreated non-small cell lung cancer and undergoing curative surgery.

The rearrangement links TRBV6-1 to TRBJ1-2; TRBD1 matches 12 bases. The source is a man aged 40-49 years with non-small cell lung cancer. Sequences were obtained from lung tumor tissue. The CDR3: CASSSGTGGVSGYTF. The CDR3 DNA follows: TGTGCCAGCAGTTCCGGGACAGGGGGCGTGAGTGGCTACACCTTC.